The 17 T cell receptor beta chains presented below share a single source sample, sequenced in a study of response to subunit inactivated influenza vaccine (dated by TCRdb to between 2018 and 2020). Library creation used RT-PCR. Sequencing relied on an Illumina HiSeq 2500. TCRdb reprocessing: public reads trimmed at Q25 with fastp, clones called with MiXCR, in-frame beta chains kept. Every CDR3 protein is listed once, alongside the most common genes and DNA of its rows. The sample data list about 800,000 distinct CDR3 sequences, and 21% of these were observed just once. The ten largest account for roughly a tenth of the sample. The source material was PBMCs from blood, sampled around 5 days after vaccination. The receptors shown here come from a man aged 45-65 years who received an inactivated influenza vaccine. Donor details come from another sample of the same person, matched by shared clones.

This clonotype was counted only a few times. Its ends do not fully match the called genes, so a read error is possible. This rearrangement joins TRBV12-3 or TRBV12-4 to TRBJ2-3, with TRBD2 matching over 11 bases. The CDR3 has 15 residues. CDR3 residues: CANSLTSGGTDTQYF. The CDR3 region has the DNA TGTGCCAACAGTTTGACTAGCGGGGGCACAGATACGCAGTATTTT.

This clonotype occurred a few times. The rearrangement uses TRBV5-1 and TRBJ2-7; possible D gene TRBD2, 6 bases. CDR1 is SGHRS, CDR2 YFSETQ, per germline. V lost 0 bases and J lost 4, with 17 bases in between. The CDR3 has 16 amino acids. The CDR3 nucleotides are TGCGCCAGCAGCTTGGGAGGGACTTTCCTTGCTTACGAGCAGTACTTC. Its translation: CASSLGGTFLAYEQYF.

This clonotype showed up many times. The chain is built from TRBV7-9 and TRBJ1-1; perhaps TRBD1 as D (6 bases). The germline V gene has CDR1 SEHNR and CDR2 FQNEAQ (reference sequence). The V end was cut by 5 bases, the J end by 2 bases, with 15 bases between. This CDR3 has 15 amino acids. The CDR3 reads CASSPKDRINTEAFF. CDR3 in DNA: TGTGCCAGCAGCCCCAAGGACAGAATTAACACTGAAGCTTTCTTT.

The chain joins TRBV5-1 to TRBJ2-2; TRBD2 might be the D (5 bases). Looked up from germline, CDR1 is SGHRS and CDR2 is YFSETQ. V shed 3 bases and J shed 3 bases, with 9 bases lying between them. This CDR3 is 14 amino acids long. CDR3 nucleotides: TGCGCCAGCAGCTCGCGGACTTACACCGGGGAGCTGTTTTTT. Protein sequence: CASSSRTYTGELFF.

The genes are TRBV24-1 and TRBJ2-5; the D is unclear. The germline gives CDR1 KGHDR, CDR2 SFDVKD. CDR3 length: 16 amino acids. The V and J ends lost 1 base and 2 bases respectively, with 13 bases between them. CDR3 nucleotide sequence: TGTGCCACCAGTGATTTTCGGGCAGAAGAACAAGAGACCCAGTACTTC. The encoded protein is CATSDFRAEEQETQYF.

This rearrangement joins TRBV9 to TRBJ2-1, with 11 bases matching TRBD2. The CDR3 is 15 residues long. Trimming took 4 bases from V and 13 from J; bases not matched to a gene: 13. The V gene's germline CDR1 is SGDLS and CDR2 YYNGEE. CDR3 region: CASSPRGSGRGIQFF. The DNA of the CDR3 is TGTGCCAGCAGCCCACGAGGTAGCGGGAGGGGGATCCAGTTCTTC.

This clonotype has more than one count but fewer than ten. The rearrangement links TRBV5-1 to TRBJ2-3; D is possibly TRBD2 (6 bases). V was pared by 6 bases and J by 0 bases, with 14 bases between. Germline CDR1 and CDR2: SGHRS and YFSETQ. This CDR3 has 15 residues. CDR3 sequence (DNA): TGCGCCAGCACGAATAGCGGCGTGAGCACAGATACGCAGTATTTT. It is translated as CASTNSGVSTDTQYF.

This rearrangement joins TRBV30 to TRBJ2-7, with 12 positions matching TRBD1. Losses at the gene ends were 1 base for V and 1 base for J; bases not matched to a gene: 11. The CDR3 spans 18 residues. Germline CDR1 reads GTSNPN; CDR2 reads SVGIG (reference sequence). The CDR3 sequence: CAWSGVGRDRGLSYEQYF. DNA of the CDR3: TGTGCCTGGAGTGGAGTAGGTCGGGACAGGGGGCTTTCCTACGAGCAGTACTTC.

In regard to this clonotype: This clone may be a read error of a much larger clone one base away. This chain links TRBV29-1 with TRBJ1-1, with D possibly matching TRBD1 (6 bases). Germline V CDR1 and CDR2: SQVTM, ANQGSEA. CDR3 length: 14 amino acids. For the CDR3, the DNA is TGCAGCGTTGATGTGGGGGGCAGGAACACTGAAGCTCTCTTT. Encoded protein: CSVDVGGRNTEALF. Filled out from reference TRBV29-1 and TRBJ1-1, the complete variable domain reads SAVISQKPSRDICQRGTSLTIQCQVDSQVTMMFWYRQQPGQSLTLIATANQGSEATYESGFVIDKFPISRPNLTFSTLTVSNMSPEDSSIYLCSVDVGGRNTEALFGQGTRLTVV.

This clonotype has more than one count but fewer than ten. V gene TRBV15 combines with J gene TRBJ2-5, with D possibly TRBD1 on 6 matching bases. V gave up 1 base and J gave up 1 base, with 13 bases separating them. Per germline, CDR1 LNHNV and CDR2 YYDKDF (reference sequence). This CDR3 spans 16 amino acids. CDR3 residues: CATSRASGQSQETQYF. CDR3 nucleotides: TGTGCCACCAGCAGAGCCTCGGGACAAAGCCAAGAGACCCAGTACTTC.

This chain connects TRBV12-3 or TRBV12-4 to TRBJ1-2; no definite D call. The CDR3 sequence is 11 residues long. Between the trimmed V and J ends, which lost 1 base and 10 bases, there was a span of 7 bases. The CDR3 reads CASSLGPFYTF. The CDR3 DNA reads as TGTGCCAGCAGTTTAGGGCCGTTCTACACCTTC.

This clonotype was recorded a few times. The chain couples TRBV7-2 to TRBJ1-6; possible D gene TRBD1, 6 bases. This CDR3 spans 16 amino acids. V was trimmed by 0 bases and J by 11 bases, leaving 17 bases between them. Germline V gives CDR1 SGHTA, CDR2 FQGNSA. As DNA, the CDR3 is TGTGCCAGCAGCTTAGCGCTCGGACAGCGGGTTCCACCCCTCCACTTT. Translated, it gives CASSLALGQRVPPLHF.

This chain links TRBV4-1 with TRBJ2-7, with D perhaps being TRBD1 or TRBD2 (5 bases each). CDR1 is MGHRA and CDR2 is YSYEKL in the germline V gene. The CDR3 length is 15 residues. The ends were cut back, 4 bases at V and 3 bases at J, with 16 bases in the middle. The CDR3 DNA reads TGCGCCAGCAGCCGAGGCCGGGACCAGGGCTACGAGCAGTACTTC. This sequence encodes CASSRGRDQGYEQYF.

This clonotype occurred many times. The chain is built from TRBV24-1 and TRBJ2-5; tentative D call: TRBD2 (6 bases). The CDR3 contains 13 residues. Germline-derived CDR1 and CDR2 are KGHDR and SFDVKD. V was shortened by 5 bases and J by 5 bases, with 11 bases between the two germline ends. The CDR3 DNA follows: TGTGCCACCAGTGGCGGAGGAGGGGAGACCCAGTACTTC. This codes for CATSGGGGETQYF.

For the CDR3, the DNA is TGTGCCAGCAGCCGTACTGGACAGGAGAAAAACATTCAGTACTTC. Translating it yields CASSRTGQEKNIQYF. V gene TRBV6-1 combines with J gene TRBJ2-4; 7 bases agree with TRBD1. This CDR3 is 15 amino acids long. With 6 bases clipped from V and 4 bases from J, the junction kept 9 bases outside the gene matches. CDR1 and CDR2 from the germline V gene are MNHNS and SASEGT.

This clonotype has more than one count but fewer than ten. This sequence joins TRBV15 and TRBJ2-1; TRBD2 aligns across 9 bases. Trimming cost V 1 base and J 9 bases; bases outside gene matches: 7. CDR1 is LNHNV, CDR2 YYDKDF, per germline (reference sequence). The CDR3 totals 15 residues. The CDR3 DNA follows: TGTGCCACCAGCAGAGTGCTAGCGGGAAGGCTTGAGCAGTTCTTC. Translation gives CATSRVLAGRLEQFF.

The CDR3 region is CSHQDPSGTWSAQYF. In DNA, the CDR3 is TGCAGTCACCAGGATCCTAGCGGTACCTGGAGTGCGCAGTATTTT. This chain joins TRBV20-1 and TRBJ2-3; 7 positions agree with TRBD2. The CDR3 contains 15 residues. V shed 8 bases, J shed 10 bases, and the junction held 21 bases outside the gene matches. The V gene's germline CDR1 is DFQATT and CDR2 SNEGSKA (reference sequence).